This T cell receptor (beta chain) was identified during a study of blood T cell repertoires in COVID-19. Study information: COVID-19 samples from acute and convalescent phases originated in the United States, Italy and Spain. In each case, the material was cDNA or gDNA derived from T cells, B-cell-depleted T cells, or PBMCs.

In the original processing: The authors estimated nucleated cell counts from reference gene primer amplification. The assay was immunoSEQ multiplex PCR, and TCRdb's table has in-frame clones only and misses some. The D gene and trimming were derived from the DNA, and the V and J assignments and clone size from that table. The table lists roughly 260,000 clones, under 85% of them singletons. The CDR3 loop spans 15 amino acids. The junction had 5 bases not matched to a gene; V was cut back by 5 bases and J by 0 bases. CDR1 is MDHEN, CDR2 SYDVKM, per germline. Source material: peripheral blood. The source of this sequence is a woman aged 40 to 50 with active or convalescent COVID-19. The V call is TRBV28, the J call TRBJ1-1; 8 bases agree with TRBD1. Here the CDR3 reads CASSLWGQVNTEAFF. Here the CDR3 DNA reads TGTGCCAGCAGTCTTTGGGGACAGGTGAACACTGAAGCTTTCTTT.